This TCR beta chain comes out of a study of blood T cell repertoires in COVID-19. Overall study context: COVID-19 samples collected from the United States, Italy and Spain covered acute and convalescent phases.

Profiled with immunoSEQ multiplex PCR; TCRdb holds only in-frame clones, not every one. The data contain some 240,000 clones, roughly nine tenths of them singletons. This CDR3 has 18 residues. The V gene end was trimmed by 7 bases and the J gene end by 4 bases; junction bases not matched to a gene: 18. CDR1 and CDR2 from the germline V gene are MDHEN and SYDVKM. The chain links TRBV28 to TRBJ2-1, with TRBD1 identical over 8 bases. Specimen: peripheral blood. The receptor's source is a man aged 55 to 70 with COVID-19, enrolled during active disease. CDR3 protein: CASIGQGARKTFYNEQFF. CDR3 coding DNA: TGTGCCAGCATAGGCCAGGGGGCGCGTAAAACCTTTTACAATGAGCAGTTCTTC.